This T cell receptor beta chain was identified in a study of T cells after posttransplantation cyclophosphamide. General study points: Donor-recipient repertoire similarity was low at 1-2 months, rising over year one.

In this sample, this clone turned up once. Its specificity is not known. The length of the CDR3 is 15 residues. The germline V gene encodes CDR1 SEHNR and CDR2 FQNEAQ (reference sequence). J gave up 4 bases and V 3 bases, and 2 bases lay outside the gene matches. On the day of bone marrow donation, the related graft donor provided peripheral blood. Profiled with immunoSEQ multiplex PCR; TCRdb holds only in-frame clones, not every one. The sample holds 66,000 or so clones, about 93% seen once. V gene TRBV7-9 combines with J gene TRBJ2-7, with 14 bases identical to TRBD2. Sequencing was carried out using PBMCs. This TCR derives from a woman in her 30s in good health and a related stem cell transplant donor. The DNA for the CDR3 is TGTGCCAGCAGCTTCGGGACTAGCGGGGGATACGAGCAGTACTTC. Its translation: CASSFGTSGGYEQYF.